This note documents a single T cell receptor beta chain sequence. This specimen comes from a study of immune characterization of retroperitoneal liposarcoma. TCRdb redid the calling of the PCR reads with MiXCR, one entry per CDR3 protein. Found here are 10,000 or so distinct CDR3 sequences, about 30% of them singletons; the top ten hold 8.2%. This CDR3 has 16 amino acids. V shed 5 bases and J shed 10 bases, with 24 bases lying between them. The germline V gene encodes CDR1 SGHTA and CDR2 FQGNSA. Source material: tumor tissue. This receptor was obtained from a male donor with retroperitoneal liposarcoma. The rearrangement links TRBV7-2 to TRBJ2-1; a weak D match, TRBD2 (6 bases). The CDR3 region is CASSSYRESPSYEQFF. CDR3 DNA: TGTGCCAGCAGCAGCTATCGGGAGAGCCCCTCCTACGAGCAGTTCTTC.